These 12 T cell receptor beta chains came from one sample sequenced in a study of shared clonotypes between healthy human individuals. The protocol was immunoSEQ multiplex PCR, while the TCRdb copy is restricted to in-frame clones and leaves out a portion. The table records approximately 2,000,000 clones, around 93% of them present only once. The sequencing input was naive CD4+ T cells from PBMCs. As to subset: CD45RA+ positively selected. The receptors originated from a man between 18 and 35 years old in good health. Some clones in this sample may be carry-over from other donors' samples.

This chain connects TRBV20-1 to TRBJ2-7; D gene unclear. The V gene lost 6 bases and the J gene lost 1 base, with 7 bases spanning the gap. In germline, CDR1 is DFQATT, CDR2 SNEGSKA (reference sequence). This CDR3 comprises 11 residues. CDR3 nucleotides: TGCAGTGCCCTCCCATCCTACGAGCAGTACTTC. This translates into CSALPSYEQYF.

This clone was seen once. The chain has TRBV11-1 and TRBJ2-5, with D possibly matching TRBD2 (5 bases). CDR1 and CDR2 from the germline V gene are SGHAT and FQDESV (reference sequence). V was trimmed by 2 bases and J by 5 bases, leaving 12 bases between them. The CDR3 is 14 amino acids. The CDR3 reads CASSLRRGLETQYF. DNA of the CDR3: TGTGCCAGCAGCTTACGGCGCGGGCTCGAGACCCAGTACTTC.

In DNA, the CDR3 is TGTGCCAGCAGTCGCCCAGGGGCTTCCTACGAGCAGTACTTC. It specifies CASSRPGASYEQYF. This rearrangement joins TRBV6-6 to TRBJ2-7; TRBD1 is a possible D gene (6 bases). Deletions cut 5 bases from V and 1 base from J, with 12 bases between. CDR3 length: 14 amino acids. Germline CDR1 is MNHNY and CDR2 is SVGAGI (reference sequence).

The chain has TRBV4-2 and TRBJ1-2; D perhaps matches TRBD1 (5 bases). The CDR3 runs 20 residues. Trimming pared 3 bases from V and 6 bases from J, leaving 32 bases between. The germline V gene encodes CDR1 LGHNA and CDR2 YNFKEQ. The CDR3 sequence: CASSQLSGSLDTGSLDGYTF. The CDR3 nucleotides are TGTGCCAGCAGCCAGTTAAGTGGGTCGTTGGACACAGGCTCCCTAGATGGCTACACCTTC.

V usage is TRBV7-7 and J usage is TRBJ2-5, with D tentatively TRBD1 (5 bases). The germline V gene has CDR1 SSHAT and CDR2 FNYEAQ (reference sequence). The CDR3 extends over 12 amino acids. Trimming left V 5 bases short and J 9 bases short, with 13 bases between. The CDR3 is CASSPTGAPQYF. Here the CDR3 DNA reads TGTGCCAGCAGCCCAACAGGAGCCCCCCAGTACTTC.

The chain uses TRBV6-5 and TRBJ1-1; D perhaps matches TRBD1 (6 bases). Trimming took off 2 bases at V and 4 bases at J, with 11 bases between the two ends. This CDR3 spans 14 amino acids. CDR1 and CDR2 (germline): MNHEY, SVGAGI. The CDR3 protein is CASSYPGTRTEAFF. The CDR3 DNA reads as TGTGCCAGCAGTTACCCGGGGACACGCACTGAAGCTTTCTTT.

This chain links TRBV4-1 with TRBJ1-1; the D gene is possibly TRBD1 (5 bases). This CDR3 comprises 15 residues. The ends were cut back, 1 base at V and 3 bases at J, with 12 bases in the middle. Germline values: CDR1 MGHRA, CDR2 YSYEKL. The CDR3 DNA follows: TGCGCCAGCAGCCAAGGAAGGGGAAGAGACACTGAAGCTTTCTTT. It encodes CASSQGRGRDTEAFF.

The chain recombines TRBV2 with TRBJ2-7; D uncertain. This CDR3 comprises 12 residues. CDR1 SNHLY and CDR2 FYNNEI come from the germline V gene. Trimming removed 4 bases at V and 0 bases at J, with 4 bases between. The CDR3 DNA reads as TGTGCCAGCAGTGTCGCCTCCTACGAGCAGTACTTC. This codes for CASSVASYEQYF.

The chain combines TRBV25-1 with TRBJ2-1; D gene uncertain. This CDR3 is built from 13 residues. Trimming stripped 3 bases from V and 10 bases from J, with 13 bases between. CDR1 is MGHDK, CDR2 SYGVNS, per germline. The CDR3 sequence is CASSDPPLLEQFF. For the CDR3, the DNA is TGTGCCAGCAGTGACCCTCCCTTGCTAGAGCAGTTCTTC. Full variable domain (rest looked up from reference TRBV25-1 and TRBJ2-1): EADIYQTPRYLVIGTGKKITLECSQTMGHDKMYWYQQDPGMELHLIHYSYGVNSTEKGDLSSESTVSRIRTEHFPLTLESARPSHTSQYLCASSDPPLLEQFFGPGTRLTVL.

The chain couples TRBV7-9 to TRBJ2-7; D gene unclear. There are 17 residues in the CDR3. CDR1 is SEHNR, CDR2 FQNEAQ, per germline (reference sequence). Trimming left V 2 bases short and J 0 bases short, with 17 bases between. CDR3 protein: CASSLIDPTLHSYEQYF. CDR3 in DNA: TGTGCCAGCAGCTTAATCGACCCTACCCTTCACTCCTACGAGCAGTACTTC.

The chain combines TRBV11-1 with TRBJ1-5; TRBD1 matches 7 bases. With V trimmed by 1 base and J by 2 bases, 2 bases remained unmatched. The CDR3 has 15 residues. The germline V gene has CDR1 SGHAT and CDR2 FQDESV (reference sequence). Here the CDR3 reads CASSLDRGRNQPQHF. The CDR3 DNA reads TGTGCCAGCAGCTTAGACAGGGGTCGCAATCAGCCCCAGCATTTT.

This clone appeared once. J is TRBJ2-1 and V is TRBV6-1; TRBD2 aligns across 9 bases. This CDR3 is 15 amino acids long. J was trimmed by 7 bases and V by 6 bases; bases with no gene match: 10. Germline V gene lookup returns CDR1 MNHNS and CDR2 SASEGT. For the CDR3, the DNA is TGTGCCAGCAGGGGGGCGGGACTAGCAGCTAATGAGCAGTTCTTC. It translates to CASRGAGLAANEQFF.